The clone carrying this T cell receptor beta chain turned up a few times. The assay was immunoSEQ multiplex PCR, and TCRdb's table has in-frame clones only and misses some. The sample consists of 350,000 to 400,000 clones, approximately 90% of them appearing once. This specimen belongs to a study of Ad26.COV2.S vaccination and SARS-CoV-2 variants. Treatment of the sample: some 19 received Ad26.COV2.S at low or high dose, single or two shots; about 5 received placebo; per-sample allocation not given. Samples came from day 63 after the first vaccine or placebo injection. The CDR3 extends over 15 amino acids. Germline values: CDR1 SEHNR, CDR2 FQNEAQ (reference sequence). V was shortened by 5 bases and J by 3 bases, with 16 bases between the two germline ends.

The chain carries TRBV7-9 and TRBJ1-2; D might be TRBD1 (5 bases). The material was peripheral blood, obtained in a trial of Ad26.COV2.S vaccine versus placebo. The source of this sequence is a person between 18 and 59 years old who received the Ad26.COV2.S COVID-19 vaccine or a placebo. For the CDR3, the DNA is TGTGCCAGCAGCCCGGTGACGGGGCCCGACTATGGCTACACCTTC. Its protein product is CASSPVTGPDYGYTF.